This T cell receptor (beta chain) originates from a study of spatial heterogeneity in lung cancer (dated by TCRdb to 2018 to 2020). Looking at the study overall: The donors were about 71 patients from the lung TRACERx cohort who had early-stage, untreated non-small cell lung cancer. In the raw uncorrected reads, each unique combination of TCR and UMI appeared more than ten times on average. Beta-chain transcripts were consistently detected in greater numbers than alpha-chain transcripts, which likely reflected higher beta-chain transcript abundance. TCR repertoire features were related to nonsynonymous mutation counts determined by whole-exome sequencing of tumor tissue. In non-small cell lung cancer, the study quantitatively compared TCR alpha and beta repertoires across several tumor regions, matched nontumor lung, and blood. Both alpha and beta chains were TCR-sequenced in 220 or so tumor regions, approximately 68 matched nontumor lung samples and more than 50 PBMC samples obtained at surgery. Follow-up PBMC samples were sequenced whenever available, with the median time to follow-up being 2 to 3 years after resection.

This clonotype was found a few times. Its antigen is unknown. No much larger clonotype is one base removed from it; base qualities were not supplied. What the authors observed across the whole study: Additional single-cell paired TCR alpha and beta sequencing was considered necessary to confirm, at a functional level, the hypothesis that regional TCRs recognize regional mutations. Ubiquitous expanded tumor TCRs showed up in blood more often at tumor resection than at routine follow-up. Only 14 patients were included in the comparisons of baseline and follow-up blood repertoires.

In the paper's terms, the time point label means: blood at routine non-recurrence follow-up after resection. For TCR sequencing, whole RNA was extracted from tumor and nontumor lung tissue, or from cryopreserved PBMC samples, and no cell sorting was done. Patients were selected for TCR sequencing only if sufficient RNA was available from at least two tumor regions. The CDR3 contains 17 residues, cysteine and phenylalanine counted. Only the CDR3 part of the read is kept: 51 bases, read in frame from the first base. The germline V gene (reference sequence) sets CDR1 to DFQATT and CDR2 to SNEGSKA. Library preparation was by 5' RACE. TCRdb shows the sequencer as NextSeq 500. To allow correction of PCR and sequencing errors, the TCR library protocol tagged every TCR cDNA molecule with a unique molecular identifier. The authors' analysis ran thus. TCR identification, UMI-based error correction and CDR3 extraction were all carried out with Decombinator tools. TCRs above a frequency of 2 per 1,000, corresponding to the top 1% of the tumor frequency distribution, were defined as expanded. Rényi diversity was computed with the R vegan package after subsampling each repertoire 100 times to 5,000 TCRs. To build CDR3 similarity networks, amino acid triplet string-kernel similarity was used, and CDR3s were connected when their pairwise similarity was above 0.82. TCRdb's own reprocessing of the public reads used fastp at Q25 and MiXCR and kept productive beta chains. Every CDR3 protein is listed once, alongside the most common genes and DNA of its rows. TCRdb's processing, not the authors', yielded these V and J calls. Across this sample there are 110,000 or so distinct CDR3 sequences, with less than 14% seen only once. The ten top clones hold 20% to 25% of the sample.

The sequence is built from TRBV20-1 and TRBJ2-2, with 16 middle bases fitting TRBD2. The TCR originated in a female donor with early-stage non-small cell lung cancer. The sequenced sample was PBMCs, obtained at follow-up. The encoded CDR3 is CAFPGLAGGLDTGELFF. The DNA reads as follows: TGCGCTTTTCCGGGACTAGCGGGAGGGCTTGACACCGGGGAGCTGTTTTTT.